This T cell receptor beta chain was profiled in a study of blood T cell repertoires in COVID-19. Overall study: Acute and convalescent COVID-19 samples came from the United States, Italy and Spain. The cDNA or gDNA used as material had been derived from T cells, B-cell-depleted T cells, or PBMCs.

As handled by the study authors: Estimated nucleated cell counts came from reference gene primer amplification. Data came from immunoSEQ multiplex PCR; TCRdb stores just in-frame clones and leaves some out. The DNA gave D and trimming, while V, J and clone size come from that table. The sample has roughly 110,000 clones; roughly 83% are singletons. The CDR3 sequence is 15 residues long. Trimming at V came to 3 bases and at J to 6 bases, leaving 11 bases not matched to a gene. Germline V gene data show CDR1 as SGHRS and CDR2 as YFSETQ. Sequencing used peripheral blood. The chain links TRBV5-1 to TRBJ1-1; TRBD1 matches at 7 bases. This TCR came from a human donor in a cohort sampled during active COVID-19. CDR3 protein: CASSSGTAYGAEAFF. CDR3 in DNA: TGCGCCAGCAGCTCGGGGACAGCCTATGGGGCTGAAGCTTTCTTT.